This T cell receptor beta chain was captured by sequencing in a study of PD-L1 blockade in urothelial cancer. Study-level background: Median T cell yield per blood sample was about 150,000 cells. Study results and limitations: Those with durable benefit had larger increases in tumor-associated blood clones at 3 weeks.

A note on this clone: Its antigen is unidentified.

Sequenced by immunoSEQ multiplex PCR; TCRdb stores in-frame clones only, minus some. This sample yields tens of thousands of clones, of which about 85% are seen a single time; more than 5.5% belongs to the top ten. This CDR3 contains 14 residues. The V end lost 4 bases, the J end lost 5 bases, and 15 bases lay between the germline ends. CDR1 is MGHRA and CDR2 is YSYEKL in the germline V gene. The source was PBMCs, collected around atezolizumab (anti-PD-L1) treatment. J is TRBJ2-7 and V is TRBV4-1; weak D call: TRBD1 (6 bases). This clonotype was obtained from a woman between 65 and 79 years old with urothelial cancer. DNA of the CDR3: TGCGCCAGCAGCCTTGTCCAACAGGGCCACGAGCAGTACTTC. Translation gives CASSLVQQGHEQYF.